Listed below are T cell receptor beta chains from one sample, sequenced in a study of T cells in Graves' hyperthyroidism and ophthalmopathy. TCRdb analysed the multiplex PCR reads with MiXCR anew, one entry per CDR3 protein. The sample carries hundreds of thousands of distinct CDR3 sequences, 20% to 25% recorded once. Material: blood. These receptors came from a man aged 45-65 years with Graves' hyperthyroidism. Both conserved end residues are trimmed from each CDR3. Each record gives: clone size, J gene, CDR3 length, V gene, CDR3 protein. For some rows the clone size is stated as once, few or many, or as a class when expanded; others skip it.

>NA|TRBJ2-7|13|TRBV9
ASSVGAGGTYERY
>NA|TRBJ2-1|13|TRBV3-1
ASSSYLHTYNEQF
>many|TRBJ1-5|12|TRBV6-1
ASSQTQGPQPQH
>NA|TRBJ2-2|11|TRBV2
ASSADSTGELF
>many|TRBJ2-3|12|TRBV28
ASVAGGGTDTQY
>many|TRBJ2-1|15|TRBV3-1
ASSQAGSGRTYNEQF
>NA|TRBJ2-7|12|TRBV7-9
ASSTSGSLYEQY
>NA|TRBJ2-5|10|TRBV5-1
ASSLDREVKY
>many|TRBJ2-7|11|TRBV6-1
ASSTTGDYEQY
>few|TRBJ1-2|13|TRBV6-5
ASSYSRQTSYGYT
>few|TRBJ2-7|14|TRBV20-1
SAGIRGTGGSYEQY
>once|TRBJ2-1|12|TRBV2
ASRLAGEVNEQF
>NA|TRBJ1-3|14|TRBV7-6
ASSSPDRSRGNTIY
>NA|TRBJ2-1|11|TRBV29-1
SVGSGKAAEQF
>many|TRBJ1-1|9|TRBV28
ASRGNTEAF
>few|TRBJ2-7|11|TRBV13
ASTKWGLYEQY
>few|TRBJ1-6|12|TRBV18
ASSPGNANSPLH
>NA|TRBJ2-3|14|TRBV6-1
ASSEEVGPVADTQY
>NA|TRBJ2-5|15|TRBV3-1
ASSQVGGTGGKETQY
>NA|TRBJ2-5|14|TRBV7-9
ASSYSGGGGQETQY
>NA|TRBJ2-1|12|TRBV11-2
ASSLTEQPHEQF
>few|TRBJ2-3|13|TRBV7-2
ASSFAQGRTDTQY
>few|TRBJ2-5|10|TRBV20-1
SAPGRQETQY
>many|TRBJ1-1|13|TRBV6-2/TRBV6-3
ASSYSGQASTEAF
>many|TRBJ1-1|12|TRBV6-5
ASSYPSGGTEAF
>NA|TRBJ2-7|12|TRBV20-1
SASIGTSVGEQY
>NA|TRBJ2-7|11|TRBV5-1
ASSLLDPYEQY
>NA|TRBJ2-2|13|TRBV3-1
ASSRGGSRTGELF
>few|TRBJ2-2|15|TRBV27
ASSLTWLAANTGELF
>few|TRBJ2-1|16|TRBV7-3
ASSLTFTSGRSYNEQF
>NA|TRBJ1-5|14|TRBV28
ASSRTGTGIGQPQH
>NA|TRBJ2-1|16|TRBV7-2
ASSSNGGWEGIYNEQF
>NA|TRBJ1-1|14|TRBV4-2
ASSPRGSGLNTEAF
>few|TRBJ2-1|13|TRBV9
ASSVGRGQDNEQF
>NA|TRBJ1-2|12|TRBV19
ASSVSVQYSGYT
>NA|TRBJ2-1|13|TRBV3-1
ASSNGLAGGNEQF
>few|TRBJ2-3|12|TRBV4-2
ASSHPSGRDTQY
>few|TRBJ2-5|12|TRBV5-6
ASSLREGQETQY
>few|TRBJ2-7|11|TRBV9
ASSVDQAYEQY
>NA|TRBJ2-1|12|TRBV10-3
AISREGGYNEQF
>many|TRBJ2-1|9|TRBV2
ASSAENEQF
>many|TRBJ1-1|11|TRBV6-1
ASSQTWGTEAF
>many|TRBJ1-1|11|TRBV29-1
SVELRDDTEAF
>once|TRBJ2-1|14|TRBV4-1
ASSRTLAGGYNEQF
>NA|TRBJ2-1|13|TRBV6-2/TRBV6-3
ASSYAESSYNEQF
>NA|TRBJ1-4|13|TRBV12-3/TRBV12-4
ASNSQGLTNEKLF
>many|TRBJ2-1|13|TRBV20-1
SARPVQSSYNEQF
>many|TRBJ2-2|13|TRBV6-1
AGVTGSLHTGELF
>many|TRBJ1-2|10|TRBV20-1
SARRHNYGYT
>NA|TRBJ1-2|11|TRBV5-1
ASSETGNYGYT
>NA|TRBJ2-1|13|TRBV28
ASSFFNEGFSEQF
>few|TRBJ1-5|11|TRBV6-1
ASTTGTGQPQH
>NA|TRBJ1-1|12|TRBV13
ASSIGGIANEAF
>NA|TRBJ2-7|13|TRBV20-1
SAKTLAGTAYEQY
>few|TRBJ2-1|15|TRBV18
ASSPYLAGGRSNEQF